This is a list of T cell receptor beta chains from one sample in a study of blood T cell repertoires in COVID-19. Sequencing used immunoSEQ multiplex PCR; TCRdb keeps in-frame clones, though not all of them. The profile covers 350,000 to 450,000 clones, with approximately 92% appearing a single time and 1% to 1.3% taken by the ten largest. Sequencing used PBMCs or T cells enriched from blood (not recorded which). The receptors stem from a man aged 30-40 years who had recovered from COVID-19. CDR3s leave out the opening cysteine and the closing phenylalanine or tryptophan. Each record gives: CDR3 length, clone size, V gene, CDR3 protein. Where a row states a size, it is once, few, many or the class of an expanded clone; other rows omit it.

cdr3_length: 13; clone_size: once; v_call: TRBV5-8; cdr3_aa: ASSLGDSSNQPQH
cdr3_length: 12; clone_size: -; v_call: TRBV3-1/TRBV3-2; cdr3_aa: ASSQVTGYNEQF
cdr3_length: 12; clone_size: -; v_call: TRBV10-3; cdr3_aa: AISRDEGTGELF
cdr3_length: 14; clone_size: once; v_call: TRBV29-1; cdr3_aa: SVDLGTGGVYNEQF
cdr3_length: 11; clone_size: -; v_call: TRBV27; cdr3_aa: ASSLTRRETQY
cdr3_length: 13; clone_size: once; v_call: TRBV19; cdr3_aa: ASSPLAGGGVEQF
cdr3_length: 15; clone_size: -; v_call: TRBV7-9; cdr3_aa: ASSLLFGQGVVGEQF
cdr3_length: 11; clone_size: -; v_call: TRBV2; cdr3_aa: ASRGTLLQPQH
cdr3_length: 8; clone_size: -; v_call: TRBV29-1; cdr3_aa: SVVANEQY
cdr3_length: 12; clone_size: -; v_call: TRBV5-1; cdr3_aa: ASSLGEGTYEQY
cdr3_length: 13; clone_size: -; v_call: TRBV28; cdr3_aa: ASSEGGATNEKLF
cdr3_length: 12; clone_size: -; v_call: TRBV4-1; cdr3_aa: ASSQVIPPDTQY
cdr3_length: 10; clone_size: -; v_call: TRBV28; cdr3_aa: ASKVGDTEAF
cdr3_length: 12; clone_size: -; v_call: TRBV6-5; cdr3_aa: ASMWRGSNQPQH
cdr3_length: 16; clone_size: -; v_call: TRBV4-2; cdr3_aa: ASSPRPLRQGGDYGYT
cdr3_length: 13; clone_size: -; v_call: TRBV18; cdr3_aa: ASSPPTQDTGELF
cdr3_length: 11; clone_size: -; v_call: TRBV13; cdr3_aa: ASSTGLGEKLF
cdr3_length: 14; clone_size: -; v_call: TRBV14; cdr3_aa: ASSQVRLAGMDEQF
cdr3_length: 17; clone_size: -; v_call: TRBV21-1; cdr3_aa: ASSKACYPGSSYNSPLH
cdr3_length: 15; clone_size: -; v_call: TRBV5-3; cdr3_aa: VRSQTTRQGGNTEAF
cdr3_length: 13; clone_size: -; v_call: TRBV4-1; cdr3_aa: ASSQMTSGQETQY
cdr3_length: 14; clone_size: -; v_call: TRBV28; cdr3_aa: ASSTAGQPSNQPQH
cdr3_length: 15; clone_size: -; v_call: TRBV6-6; cdr3_aa: ASSPHLGLAGAEEQF
cdr3_length: 11; clone_size: -; v_call: TRBV5-4; cdr3_aa: ASSLDYQETQY
cdr3_length: 15; clone_size: -; v_call: TRBV25-1; cdr3_aa: ASSPPRGGSSYNEQF
cdr3_length: 11; clone_size: -; v_call: TRBV3-1/TRBV3-2; cdr3_aa: ASSGGGVLGYT
cdr3_length: 14; clone_size: -; v_call: TRBV6-1; cdr3_aa: ASSEARGGGNEKLF
cdr3_length: 12; clone_size: -; v_call: TRBV4-1; cdr3_aa: ASSQREGAYEQY
cdr3_length: 12; clone_size: -; v_call: TRBV28; cdr3_aa: ASSLDRGQGGYT
cdr3_length: 13; clone_size: -; v_call: TRBV5-1; cdr3_aa: ASSHTGEMNTEAF